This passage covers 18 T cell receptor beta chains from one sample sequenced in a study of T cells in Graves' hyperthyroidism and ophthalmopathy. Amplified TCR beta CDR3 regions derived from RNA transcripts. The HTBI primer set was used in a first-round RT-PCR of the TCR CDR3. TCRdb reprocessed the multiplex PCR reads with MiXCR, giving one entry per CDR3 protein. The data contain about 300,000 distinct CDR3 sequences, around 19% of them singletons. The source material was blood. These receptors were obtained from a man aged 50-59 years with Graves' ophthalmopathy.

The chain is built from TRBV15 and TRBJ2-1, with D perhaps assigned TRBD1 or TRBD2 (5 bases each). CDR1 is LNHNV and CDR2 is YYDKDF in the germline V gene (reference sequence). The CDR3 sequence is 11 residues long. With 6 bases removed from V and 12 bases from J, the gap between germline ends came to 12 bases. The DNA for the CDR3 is TGTGCCACCAGGCTGGGGGACGGGCAGTTCTTC. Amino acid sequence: CATRLGDGQFF.

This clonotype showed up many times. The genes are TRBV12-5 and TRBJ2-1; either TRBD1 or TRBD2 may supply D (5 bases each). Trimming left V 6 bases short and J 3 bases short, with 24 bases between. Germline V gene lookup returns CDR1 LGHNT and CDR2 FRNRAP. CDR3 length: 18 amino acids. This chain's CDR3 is CASGTDTTGTALYNEQFF. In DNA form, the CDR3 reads TGTGCTAGTGGGACCGACACCACGGGGACGGCCCTCTACAATGAGCAGTTCTTC.

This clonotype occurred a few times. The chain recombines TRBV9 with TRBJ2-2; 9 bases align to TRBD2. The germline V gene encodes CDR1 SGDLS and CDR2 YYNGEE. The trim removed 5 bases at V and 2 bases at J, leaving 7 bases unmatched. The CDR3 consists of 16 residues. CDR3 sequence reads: CASRAGTSSNTGELFF. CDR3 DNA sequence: TGTGCCAGCAGAGCCGGGACTAGCAGTAACACCGGGGAGCTGTTTTTT.

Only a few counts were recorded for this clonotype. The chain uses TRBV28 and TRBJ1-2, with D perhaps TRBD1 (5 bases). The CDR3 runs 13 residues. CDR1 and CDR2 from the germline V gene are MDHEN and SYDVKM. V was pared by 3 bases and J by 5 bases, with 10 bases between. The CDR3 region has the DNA TGTGCCAGCAGTTTGCCAAGGGGTTATGGCTACACCTTC. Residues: CASSLPRGYGYTF.

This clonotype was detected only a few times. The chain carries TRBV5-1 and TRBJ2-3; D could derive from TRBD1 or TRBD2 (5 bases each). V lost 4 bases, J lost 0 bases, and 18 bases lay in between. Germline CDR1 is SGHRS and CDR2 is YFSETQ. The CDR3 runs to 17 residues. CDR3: CASSPRRGEISTDTQYF. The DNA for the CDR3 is TGCGCCAGCAGCCCACGGCGAGGGGAGATAAGCACAGATACGCAGTATTTT.

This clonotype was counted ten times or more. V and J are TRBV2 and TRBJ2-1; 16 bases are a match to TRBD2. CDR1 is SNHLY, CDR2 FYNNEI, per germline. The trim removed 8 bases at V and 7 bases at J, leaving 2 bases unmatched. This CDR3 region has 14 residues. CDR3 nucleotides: TGTGCCAGCGGGACTAGCGGGAGGGGAAATGAGCAGTTCTTC. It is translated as CASGTSGRGNEQFF.

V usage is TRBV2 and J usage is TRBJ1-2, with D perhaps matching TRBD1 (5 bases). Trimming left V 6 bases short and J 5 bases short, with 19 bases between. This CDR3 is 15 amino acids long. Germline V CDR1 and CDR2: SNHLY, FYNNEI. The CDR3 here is CASREGRGIGYGYTF. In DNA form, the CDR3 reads TGTGCCAGCAGGGAGGGGAGAGGGATAGGTTATGGCTACACCTTC.

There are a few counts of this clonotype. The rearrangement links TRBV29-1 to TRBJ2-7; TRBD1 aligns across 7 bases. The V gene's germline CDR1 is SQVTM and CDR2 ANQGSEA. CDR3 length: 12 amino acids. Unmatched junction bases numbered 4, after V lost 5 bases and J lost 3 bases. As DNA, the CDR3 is TGCAGCGTTTCTGGACAGGACTACGAGCAGTACTTC. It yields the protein CSVSGQDYEQYF.

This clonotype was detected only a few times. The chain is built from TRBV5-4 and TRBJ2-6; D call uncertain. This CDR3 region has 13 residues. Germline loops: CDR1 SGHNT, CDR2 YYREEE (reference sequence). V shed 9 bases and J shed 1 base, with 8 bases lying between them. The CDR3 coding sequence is TGTGCCACCACACAATCTGGGGCCAACGTCCTGACTTTC. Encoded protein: CATTQSGANVLTF.

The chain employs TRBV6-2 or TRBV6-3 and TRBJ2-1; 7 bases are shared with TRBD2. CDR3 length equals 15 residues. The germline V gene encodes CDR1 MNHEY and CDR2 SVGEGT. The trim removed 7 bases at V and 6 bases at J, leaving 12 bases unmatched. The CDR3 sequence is CASKAGSPGANEQFF. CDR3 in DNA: TGTGCCAGCAAAGCGGGGTCACCTGGCGCCAATGAGCAGTTCTTC.

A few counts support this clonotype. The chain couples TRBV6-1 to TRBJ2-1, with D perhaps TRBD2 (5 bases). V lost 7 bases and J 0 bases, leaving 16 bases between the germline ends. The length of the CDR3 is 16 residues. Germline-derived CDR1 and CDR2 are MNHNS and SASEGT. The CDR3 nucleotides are TGTGCCAGCAAGAAAACCGGGGAAAGCTCCTACAATGAGCAGTTCTTC. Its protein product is CASKKTGESSYNEQFF.

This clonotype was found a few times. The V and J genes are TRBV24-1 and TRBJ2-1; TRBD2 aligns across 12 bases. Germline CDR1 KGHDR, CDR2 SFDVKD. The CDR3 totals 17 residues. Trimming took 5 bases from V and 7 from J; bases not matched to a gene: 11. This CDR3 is CATSAFPWTSGTNEQFF. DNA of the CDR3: TGTGCCACCAGTGCTTTCCCTTGGACTAGCGGGACTAATGAGCAGTTCTTC.

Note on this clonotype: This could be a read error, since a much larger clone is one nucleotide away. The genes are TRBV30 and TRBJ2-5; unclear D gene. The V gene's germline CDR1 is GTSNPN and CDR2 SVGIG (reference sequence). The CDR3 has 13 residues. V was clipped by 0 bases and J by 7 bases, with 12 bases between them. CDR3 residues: CAWSVRSKWTQYF. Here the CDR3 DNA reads TGTGCCTGGAGTGTACGGTCCAAGTGGACCCAGTACTTC. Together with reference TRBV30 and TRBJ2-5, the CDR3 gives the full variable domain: SQTIHQWPATLVQPVGSPLSLECTVEGTSNPNLYWYRQAAGRGLQLLFYSVGIGQISSEVPQNLSASRPQDRQFILSSKKLLLSDSGFYLCAWSVRSKWTQYFGPGTRLLVL.

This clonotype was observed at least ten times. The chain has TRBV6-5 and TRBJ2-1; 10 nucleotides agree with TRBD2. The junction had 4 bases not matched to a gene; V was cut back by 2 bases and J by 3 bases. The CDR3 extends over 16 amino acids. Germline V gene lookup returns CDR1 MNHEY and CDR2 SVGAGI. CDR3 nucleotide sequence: TGTGCCAGCAGTTACCTAGCGGGAGACCTCTACAATGAGCAGTTCTTC. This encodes CASSYLAGDLYNEQFF.

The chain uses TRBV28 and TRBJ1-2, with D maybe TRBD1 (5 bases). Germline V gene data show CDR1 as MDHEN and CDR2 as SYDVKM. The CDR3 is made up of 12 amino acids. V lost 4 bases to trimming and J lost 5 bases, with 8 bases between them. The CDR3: CASSYQGYGYTF. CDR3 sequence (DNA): TGTGCCAGCAGTTACCAGGGTTATGGCTACACCTTC.

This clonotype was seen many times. CDR3 loop: CADRRSYMNTEAFF. The CDR3 DNA follows: TGTGCCGATCGACGGTCCTATATGAACACTGAAGCTTTCTTT. The V call is TRBV27, the J call TRBJ1-1; D gene ambiguous. Trimming took off 11 bases at V and 0 bases at J, with 16 bases between the two ends. The V gene's germline CDR1 is MNHEY and CDR2 SMNVEV (reference sequence). The CDR3 loop spans 14 amino acids.

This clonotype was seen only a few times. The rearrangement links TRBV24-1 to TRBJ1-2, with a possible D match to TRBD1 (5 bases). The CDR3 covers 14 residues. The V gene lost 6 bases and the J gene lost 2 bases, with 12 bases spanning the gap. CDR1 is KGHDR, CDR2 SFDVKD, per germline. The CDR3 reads CATSPWGVNYGYTF. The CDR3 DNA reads TGTGCCACCAGTCCCTGGGGCGTAAACTATGGCTACACCTTC.

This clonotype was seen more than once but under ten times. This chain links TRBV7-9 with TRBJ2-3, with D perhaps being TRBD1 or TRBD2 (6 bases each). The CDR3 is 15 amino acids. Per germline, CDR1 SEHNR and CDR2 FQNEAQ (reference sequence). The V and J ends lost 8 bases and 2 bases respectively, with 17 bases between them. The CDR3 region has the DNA TGTGCCAGCTCTACTGATGGGGGGCCCACAGATACGCAGTATTTT. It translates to CASSTDGGPTDTQYF.